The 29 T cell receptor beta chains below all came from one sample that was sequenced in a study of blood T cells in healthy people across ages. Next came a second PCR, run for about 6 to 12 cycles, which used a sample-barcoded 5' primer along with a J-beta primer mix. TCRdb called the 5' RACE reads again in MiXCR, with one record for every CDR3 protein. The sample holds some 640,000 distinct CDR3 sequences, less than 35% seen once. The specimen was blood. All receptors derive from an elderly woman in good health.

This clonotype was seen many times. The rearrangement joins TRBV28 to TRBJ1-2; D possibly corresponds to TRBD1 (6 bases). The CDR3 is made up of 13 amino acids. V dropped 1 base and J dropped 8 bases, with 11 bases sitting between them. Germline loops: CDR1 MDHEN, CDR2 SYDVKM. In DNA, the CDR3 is TGTGCCAGCAGTTTATTTTCAGGGACAGGCTACACCTTC. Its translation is CASSLFSGTGYTF.

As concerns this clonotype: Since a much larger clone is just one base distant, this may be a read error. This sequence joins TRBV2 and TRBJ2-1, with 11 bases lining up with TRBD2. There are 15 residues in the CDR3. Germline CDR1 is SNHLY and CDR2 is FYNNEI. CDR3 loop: CANSPTSGGSNEQFF. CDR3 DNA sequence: TGTGCCAACAGTCCCACTAGCGGGGGCTCTAATGAGCAGTTCTTC.

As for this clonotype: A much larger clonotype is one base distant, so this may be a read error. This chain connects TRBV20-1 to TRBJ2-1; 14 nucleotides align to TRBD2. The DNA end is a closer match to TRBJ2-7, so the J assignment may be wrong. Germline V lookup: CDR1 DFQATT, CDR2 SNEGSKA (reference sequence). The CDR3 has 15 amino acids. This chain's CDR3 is CSAGLAGGSYNEQYF. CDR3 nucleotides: TGCAGTGCTGGACTAGCGGGGGGCTCCTACAATGAGCAGTACTTC.

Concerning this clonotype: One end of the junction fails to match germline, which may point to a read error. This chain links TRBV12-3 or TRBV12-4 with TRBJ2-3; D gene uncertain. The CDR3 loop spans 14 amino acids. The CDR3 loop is CASSSGVRADTQYF. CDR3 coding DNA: TGTGCCAGCAGTTCCGGCGTGAGAGCAGATACGCAATATTTT.

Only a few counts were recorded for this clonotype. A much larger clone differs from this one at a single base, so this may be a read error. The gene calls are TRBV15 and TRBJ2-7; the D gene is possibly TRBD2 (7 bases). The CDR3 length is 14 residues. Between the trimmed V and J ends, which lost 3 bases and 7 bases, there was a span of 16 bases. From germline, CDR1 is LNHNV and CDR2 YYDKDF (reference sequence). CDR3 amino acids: CATSRGGGGNEQYF. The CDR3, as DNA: TGTGCCACCAGCAGGGGAGGGGGAGGCAATGAGCAGTACTTC.

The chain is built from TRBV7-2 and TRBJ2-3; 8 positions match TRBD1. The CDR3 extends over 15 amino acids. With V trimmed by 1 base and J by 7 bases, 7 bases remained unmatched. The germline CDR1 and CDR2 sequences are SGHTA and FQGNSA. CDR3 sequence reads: CASSLERTGRNTQYF. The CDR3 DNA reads TGTGCCAGCAGCTTAGAAAGGACAGGGCGGAATACGCAGTATTTT.

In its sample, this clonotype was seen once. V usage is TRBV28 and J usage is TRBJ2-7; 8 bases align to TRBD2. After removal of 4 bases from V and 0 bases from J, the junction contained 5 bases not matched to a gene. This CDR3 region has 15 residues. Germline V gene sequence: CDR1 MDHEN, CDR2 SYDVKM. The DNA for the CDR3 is TGTGCCAGCAGTTCCGTAGCGGGGAGCTCCTACGAGCAGTACTTC. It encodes CASSSVAGSSYEQYF.

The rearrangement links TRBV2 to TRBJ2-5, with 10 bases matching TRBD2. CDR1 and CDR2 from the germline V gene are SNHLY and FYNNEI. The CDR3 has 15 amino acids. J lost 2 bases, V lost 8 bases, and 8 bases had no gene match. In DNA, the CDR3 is TGTGCCAGCCTAATAGCGGGGGGAGTACAAGAGACCCAGTACTTC. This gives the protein CASLIAGGVQETQYF.

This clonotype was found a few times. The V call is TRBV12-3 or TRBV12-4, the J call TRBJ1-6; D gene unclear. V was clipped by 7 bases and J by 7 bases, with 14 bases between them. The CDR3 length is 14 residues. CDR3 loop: CASTWVFPNSPLHF. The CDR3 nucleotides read TGTGCCAGCACCTGGGTATTCCCGAATTCACCCCTCCACTTT.

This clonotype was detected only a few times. Written as DNA, the CDR3 is TGTGCCAGCAGCCGACTCGGGGCACACTATAATTCACCCCTCCACTTT. This sequence encodes CASSRLGAHYNSPLHF. The chain employs TRBV9 and TRBJ1-6; weak D call: TRBD1 (5 bases). Between the trimmed V and J ends, which lost 4 bases and 3 bases, there was a span of 14 bases. This CDR3 comprises 16 residues. Germline V gene lookup returns CDR1 SGDLS and CDR2 YYNGEE.

The CDR3 loop reads CASGIRQEKLFF. CDR3 nucleotides: TGTGCCAGCGGGATTAGGCAGGAAAAACTGTTTTTT. The chain carries TRBV6-1 and TRBJ1-4; D not resolved. CDR1 MNHNS and CDR2 SASEGT come from the germline V gene. The length of the CDR3 is 12 residues. V gave up 8 bases and J gave up 8 bases, with 12 bases separating them.

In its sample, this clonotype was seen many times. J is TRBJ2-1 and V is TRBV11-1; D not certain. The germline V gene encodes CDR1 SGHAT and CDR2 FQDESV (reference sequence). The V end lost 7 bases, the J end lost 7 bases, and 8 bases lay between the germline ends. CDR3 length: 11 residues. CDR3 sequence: CASTRKNEQFF. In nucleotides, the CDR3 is TGTGCCAGCACCCGCAAAAATGAGCAGTTCTTC.

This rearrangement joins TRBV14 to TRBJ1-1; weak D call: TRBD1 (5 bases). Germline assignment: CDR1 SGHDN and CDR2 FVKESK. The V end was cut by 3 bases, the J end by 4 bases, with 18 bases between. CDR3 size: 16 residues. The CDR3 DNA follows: TGTGCCAGCAGCCACTTTAAGGGGACGTTTAGCACTGAAGCTTTCTTT. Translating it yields CASSHFKGTFSTEAFF.

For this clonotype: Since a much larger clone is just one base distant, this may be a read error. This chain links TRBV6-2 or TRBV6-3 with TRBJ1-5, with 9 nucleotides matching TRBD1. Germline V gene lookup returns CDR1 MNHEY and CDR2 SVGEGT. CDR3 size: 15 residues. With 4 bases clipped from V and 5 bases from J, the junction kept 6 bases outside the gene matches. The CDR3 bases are TGTGCCAGCAGTTCACAGGGGGCAAGCGATCAGCCCCAGCATTTT. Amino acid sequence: CASSSQGASDQPQHF.

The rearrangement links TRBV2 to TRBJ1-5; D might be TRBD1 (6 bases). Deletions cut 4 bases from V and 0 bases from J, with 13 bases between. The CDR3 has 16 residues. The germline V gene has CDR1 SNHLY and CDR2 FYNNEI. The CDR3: CASSGDRNPSNQPQHF. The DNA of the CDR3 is TGTGCCAGCAGTGGAGACAGGAACCCTAGCAATCAGCCCCAGCATTTT. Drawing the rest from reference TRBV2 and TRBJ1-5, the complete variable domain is EPEVTQTPSHQVTQMGQEVILRCVPISNHLYFYWYRQILGQKVEFLVSFYNNEISEKSEIFDDQFSVERPDGSNFTLKIRSTKLEDSAMYFCASSGDRNPSNQPQHFGDGTRLSIL.

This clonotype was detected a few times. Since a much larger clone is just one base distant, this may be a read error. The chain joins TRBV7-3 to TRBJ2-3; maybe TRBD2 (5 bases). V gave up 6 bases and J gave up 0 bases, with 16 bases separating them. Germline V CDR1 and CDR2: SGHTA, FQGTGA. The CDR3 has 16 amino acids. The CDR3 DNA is TGTGCCAGCAGTTCACGTCTAGCTGAGAGCACAGATACGCAGTATTTT. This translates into CASSSRLAESTDTQYF.

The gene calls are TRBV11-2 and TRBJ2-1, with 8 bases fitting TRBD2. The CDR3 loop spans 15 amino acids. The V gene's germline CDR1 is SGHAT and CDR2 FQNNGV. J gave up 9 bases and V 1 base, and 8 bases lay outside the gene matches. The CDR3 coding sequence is TGTGCCAGCAGCTTAGGTCGGGGGGGGGGCGTTGAGCAGTTCTTC. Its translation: CASSLGRGGGVEQFF.

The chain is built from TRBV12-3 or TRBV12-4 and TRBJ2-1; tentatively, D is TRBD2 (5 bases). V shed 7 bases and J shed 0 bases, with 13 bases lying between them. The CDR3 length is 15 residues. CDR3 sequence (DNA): TGTGCCAGCACCCCTCGGGGTGACTCCTACAATGAGCAGTTCTTC. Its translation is CASTPRGDSYNEQFF.

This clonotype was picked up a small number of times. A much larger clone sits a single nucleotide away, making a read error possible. In DNA form, the CDR3 reads TGTGCCAGCAGCGGGTTGGGGGGAGAGCAGTACTTC. Its translation: CASSGLGGEQYF. The chain couples TRBV7-3 to TRBJ2-5; perhaps TRBD2 as D (6 bases). The CDR3 covers 12 residues. V was clipped by 5 bases and J by 11 bases, with 15 bases between them. CDR1 is SGHTA and CDR2 is FQGTGA in the germline V gene.

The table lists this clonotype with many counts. The CDR3 protein is CASSRVRSSGELFF. In DNA, the CDR3 is TGTGCCAGCAGCCGAGTCAGGTCGAGCGGGGAGCTGTTTTTT. The J gene is TRBJ2-2, the V gene TRBV12-3 or TRBV12-4, with D hard to call. The CDR3 covers 14 residues. V was pared by 6 bases and J by 7 bases, with 15 bases between.

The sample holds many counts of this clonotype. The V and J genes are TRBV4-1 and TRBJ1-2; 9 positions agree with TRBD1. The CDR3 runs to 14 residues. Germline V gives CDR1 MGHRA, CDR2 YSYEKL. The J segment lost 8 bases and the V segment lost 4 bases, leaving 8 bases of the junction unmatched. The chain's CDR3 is CASSLMDRGSGYTF. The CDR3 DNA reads TGCGCCAGCAGCCTCATGGACAGGGGAAGCGGCTACACCTTC.

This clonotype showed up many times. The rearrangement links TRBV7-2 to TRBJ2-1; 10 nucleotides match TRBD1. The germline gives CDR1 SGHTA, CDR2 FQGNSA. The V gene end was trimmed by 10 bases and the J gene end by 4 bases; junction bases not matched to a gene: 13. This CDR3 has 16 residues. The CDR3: CATSLFGQGGYNEQFF. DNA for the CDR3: TGTGCCACCAGTCTATTCGGACAGGGGGGGTACAATGAGCAGTTCTTC.

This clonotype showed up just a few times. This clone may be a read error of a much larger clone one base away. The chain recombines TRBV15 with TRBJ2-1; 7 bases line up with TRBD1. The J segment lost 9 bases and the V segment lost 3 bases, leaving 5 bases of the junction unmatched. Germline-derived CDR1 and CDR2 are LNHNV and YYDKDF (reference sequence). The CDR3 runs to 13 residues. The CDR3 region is CATSSHRGREQFF. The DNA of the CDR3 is TGTGCCACCAGCAGCCACAGGGGCCGTGAGCAGTTCTTC.

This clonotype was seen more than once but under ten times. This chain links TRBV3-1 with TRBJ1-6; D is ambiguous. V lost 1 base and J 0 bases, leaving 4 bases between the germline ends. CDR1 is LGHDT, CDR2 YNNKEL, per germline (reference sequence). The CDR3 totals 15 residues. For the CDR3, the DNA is TGTGCCAGCAGCCAAGGTAGCTCCTATAATTCACCCCTCCACTTT. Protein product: CASSQGSSYNSPLHF.

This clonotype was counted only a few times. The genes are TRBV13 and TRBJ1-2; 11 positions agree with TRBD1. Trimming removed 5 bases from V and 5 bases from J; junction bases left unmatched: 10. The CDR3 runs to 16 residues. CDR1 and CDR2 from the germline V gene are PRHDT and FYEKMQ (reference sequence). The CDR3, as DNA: TGTGCCAGCAGCCGTACCGGGACAGGGGGGAAATATGGCTACACCTTC. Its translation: CASSRTGTGGKYGYTF.

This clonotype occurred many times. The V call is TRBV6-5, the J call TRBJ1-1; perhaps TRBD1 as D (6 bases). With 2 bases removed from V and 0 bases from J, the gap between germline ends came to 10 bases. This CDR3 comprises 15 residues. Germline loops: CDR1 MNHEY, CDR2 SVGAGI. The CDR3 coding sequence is TGTGCCAGCAGTTACAGGGGGGATATGAACACTGAAGCTTTCTTT. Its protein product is CASSYRGDMNTEAFF.

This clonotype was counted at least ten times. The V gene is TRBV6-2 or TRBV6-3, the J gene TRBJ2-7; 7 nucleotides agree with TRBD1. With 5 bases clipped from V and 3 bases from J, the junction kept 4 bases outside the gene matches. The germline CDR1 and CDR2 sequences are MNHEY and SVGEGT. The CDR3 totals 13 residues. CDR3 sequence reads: CASSRDSLYEQYF. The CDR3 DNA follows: TGTGCCAGCAGTCGGGACAGTCTCTACGAGCAGTACTTC.

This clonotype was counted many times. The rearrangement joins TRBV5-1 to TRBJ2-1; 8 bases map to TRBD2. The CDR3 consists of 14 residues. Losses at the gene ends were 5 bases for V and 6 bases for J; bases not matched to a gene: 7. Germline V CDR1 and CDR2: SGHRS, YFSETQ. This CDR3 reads CASRRGGTLNEQFF. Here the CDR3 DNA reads TGCGCCAGCAGACGGGGGGGCACACTCAATGAGCAGTTCTTC.

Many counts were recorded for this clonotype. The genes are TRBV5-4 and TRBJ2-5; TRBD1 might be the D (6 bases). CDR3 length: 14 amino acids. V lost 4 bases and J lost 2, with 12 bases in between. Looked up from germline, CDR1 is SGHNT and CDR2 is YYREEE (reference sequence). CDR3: CASSLTGGQETQYF. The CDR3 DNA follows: TGTGCCAGCAGCCTGACAGGTGGACAAGAGACCCAGTACTTC. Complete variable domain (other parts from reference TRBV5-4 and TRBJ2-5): ETGVTQSPTHLIKTRGQQVTLRCSSQSGHNTVSWYQQALGQGPQFIFQYYREEENGRGNFPPRFSGLQFPNYSSELNVNALELDDSALYLCASSLTGGQETQYFGPGTRLLVL.